This T cell receptor (beta chain) was captured in a study of control samples from healthy donors and cancer patients. V lost 4 bases to trimming and J lost 2 bases, with 17 bases between them. CDR1 SGHVS and CDR2 FNYEAQ come from the germline V gene. This CDR3 contains 16 residues. Sequencing was performed with immunoSEQ multiplex PCR; in TCRdb, only in-frame clones are kept and a portion is missing. The sample yields roughly 400,000 clones, 80% to 95% seen once. V is TRBV7-6 and J is TRBJ1-1, with D possibly TRBD1 on 6 matching bases. The specimen sequenced was PBMCs. The clonotype was recovered from a man aged 35-49 years with head and neck cancer. The CDR3 DNA sequence: TGTGCCAGCAGCTCTCGGACAGATTTGGCCAACACTGAAGCTTTCTTT. Translating gives CASSSRTDLANTEAFF.